A selection of T cell receptor beta chains follows, all from one sample in a study of human T cells and chemical hapten exposure. MiXCR was run by TCRdb on the RACE reads, yielding one entry per CDR3 protein. The sample carries just under 350,000 distinct CDR3 sequences, roughly 6.9% recorded once. This specimen consisted of whole blood, obtained in connection with sensitization to the hapten diphenylcyclopropenone (DPC). All receptors come from a woman aged 18-35 years with alopecia areata. Some clones in this sample may be carry-over from other donors' samples. Each CDR3 is given with its conserved first and last residue. D genes are given only for firm matches. Size is stated for part of the rows, as once, few or many counts, or as a class when the clone is expanded.

size	V	D	J	DNA	CDR3
few	TRBV10-3	-	TRBJ1-1	TGTGCCATCAGTGGCACGGTGAACACTGAAGCTTTCTTT	CAISGTVNTEAFF
few	TRBV7-9	TRBD1	TRBJ2-7	TGTGCCAGCAGCACGACAGGGGAAGAGCAGTACTTC	CASSTTGEEQYF
few	TRBV2	-	TRBJ2-3	TGTGCCACACCTCCTTTAGTAACAGCTGGGAGCACAGATACGCAGTATTTT	CATPPLVTAGSTDTQYF
medium-sized	TRBV5-1	-	TRBJ1-1	TGCGCCAGCAGCTTCACAGGATTCGAAGCTTTCTTT	CASSFTGFEAFF
-	TRBV4-2	-	TRBJ1-1	TGTGCCAGCAGCCAACCACAGGAGTACACTGAAGCTTTCTTT	CASSQPQEYTEAFF
-	TRBV11-2	TRBD1	TRBJ1-6	TGTGCCAGCAGCTTAGGCGGACAGGGAAATTCACCCCTCCACTTT	CASSLGGQGNSPLHF
few	TRBV7-2	-	TRBJ1-1	TGTGCCAGCAGCCCCGAACGGCTGAACACTGAAGCTTTCTTT	CASSPERLNTEAFF
-	TRBV3-1	-	TRBJ2-1	TGTGCCAGCAGCAGATACGGGGTTAAAGATGAGCAGTTCTTC	CASSRYGVKDEQFF
many	TRBV20-1	-	TRBJ2-3	TGCAGTGCTAGAGTTTTCGTGTCTGGGACTCCGAGCACAGATACGCAGTATTTT	CSARVFVSGTPSTDTQYF
many	TRBV5-6	-	TRBJ2-3	TGTGCCAGCAGCCGGCGCTCGACTAGCACAGATACGCAGTATTTT	CASSRRSTSTDTQYF
few	TRBV11-1	-	TRBJ1-3	TGTGCCAGCACGAGGACAGTACTCTCTGGAAACACCATATATTTT	CASTRTVLSGNTIYF
many	TRBV18	-	TRBJ2-6	TGTGCCAGCTCACCACTACTATCTGGGGCCAACGTCCTGACTTTC	CASSPLLSGANVLTF
many	TRBV6-5	-	TRBJ1-1	TGTGCCAGCAGTGAACGGGTAAACACTGAAGCTTTCTTT	CASSERVNTEAFF
many	TRBV13	-	TRBJ2-7	TGTGCCAGCAGCTTAAGACTAGACAAGTTTCCCTACGAGCAGTACTTC	CASSLRLDKFPYEQYF
-	TRBV9	-	TRBJ1-3	TGTGCCAGCAGCGTTACAGTTCCGGACACCATATATTTT	CASSVTVPDTIYF
many	TRBV6-2/TRBV6-3	-	TRBJ1-5	TGTGCCAGCAGTCGGACCTATCAGCCCCAGCATTTT	CASSRTYQPQHF
few	TRBV5-4	-	TRBJ2-5	TGTGCCAGCAGCTTTAAGAGAATGCGGGAGACCCAGTACTTC	CASSFKRMRETQYF
few	TRBV7-2	TRBD1	TRBJ1-5	TGTGCCAGCAGCCAACGGCCGGGACAGGGGTCCTCCCAGCATTTT	CASSQRPGQGSSQHF
-	TRBV2	-	TRBJ2-4	TGTGCCAGCAACCCAGCCAACAAAAACATTCAGTACTTC	CASNPANKNIQYF
many	TRBV9	-	TRBJ2-6	TGTGCCAGCAGCCCCCGCAGCTCTGGGGCCAACGTCCTGACTTTC	CASSPRSSGANVLTF
-	TRBV18	TRBD1	TRBJ2-2	TGTGCCAGCTCACGGACAGGGGGCGGCACCGGGGAGCTGTTTTTT	CASSRTGGGTGELFF
-	TRBV6-6	-	TRBJ1-1	TGTGCCAGCAGTTACGCACAGAACTTCGGAGCTTTCTTT	CASSYAQNFGAFF
many	TRBV18	-	TRBJ1-2	TGTGCCAGCTCACAAGAATCTAACTATGGCTACACCTTC	CASSQESNYGYTF
many	TRBV5-1	-	TRBJ2-7	TGCGCCAGCAGCTTTCGGGGAGGCGAAGTGGACGAGCAGTACTTC	CASSFRGGEVDEQYF
-	TRBV12-3/TRBV12-4	-	TRBJ1-1	TGTGCCAGCGAGGCGACGGACACTGAAGCTTTCTTT	CASEATDTEAFF
many	TRBV7-2	-	TRBJ2-5	TGTGCCAGCCTGTACCAAGAGACCCAGTACTTC	CASLYQETQYF
many	TRBV28	-	TRBJ1-1	TGTGCCAGCAAAGGCCGGATGGGTACGGAAACTGAAGCTTTCTTT	CASKGRMGTETEAFF